The rows below give T cell receptor beta chains drawn from one sample of a study of cytomegalovirus exposure and HLA in healthy donors. TCRdb keeps only in-frame clones here, not all; method: immunoSEQ multiplex PCR. This sample yields 150,000 to 200,000 clones, of which 8.5% to 10% are seen a single time; 1% to 1.5% belongs to the top ten. The sequenced sample consisted of PBMCs. Receptors originate from a woman aged 25 to 39 in good health and CMV-seropositive. Each CDR3 is given with its conserved first and last residue. Each record gives: CDR3 DNA, CDR3 protein, D gene, CDR3 length, V gene, J gene, clone size. A D gene is named only where the DNA matches it firmly. Expanded clones are given a class, and other clones once, few, many or no size at all.

cdr3_nt: TGTGCCAGCAGAGGGACAGATGCCTACGAGCAGTACTTC
cdr3_aa: CASRGTDAYEQYF
d_call: TRBD1
cdr3_length: 13
v_call: TRBV6-1
j_call: TRBJ2-7
clone_size: few

cdr3_nt: TGTGCCAGCAGCCCCACAGGGGGCTATGGCTACACCTTC
cdr3_aa: CASSPTGGYGYTF
d_call: TRBD1
cdr3_length: 13
v_call: TRBV13
j_call: TRBJ1-2
clone_size: NA

cdr3_nt: TGCGCCAGCAGTGAGGCGCCGCCCGGGGGATCGTATGGCTACACCTTC
cdr3_aa: CASSEAPPGGSYGYTF
d_call: NA
cdr3_length: 16
v_call: TRBV10-2
j_call: TRBJ1-2
clone_size: once

cdr3_nt: TGTGCCACCAGCAGAGAGGAGGGGCGCGGTCAGCCCCAGCATTTT
cdr3_aa: CATSREEGRGQPQHF
d_call: NA
cdr3_length: 15
v_call: TRBV15
j_call: TRBJ1-5
clone_size: NA

cdr3_nt: TGTGCCAGCAGTTTATACCTAGCGGGAGGCGCCTACGAGCAGTACTTC
cdr3_aa: CASSLYLAGGAYEQYF
d_call: TRBD2
cdr3_length: 16
v_call: TRBV27
j_call: TRBJ2-7
clone_size: NA

cdr3_nt: TGTGCCAGCAGCCCCCAGACAGGAGCTAACTATGGCTACACCTTC
cdr3_aa: CASSPQTGANYGYTF
d_call: NA
cdr3_length: 15
v_call: TRBV7-9
j_call: TRBJ1-2
clone_size: NA

cdr3_nt: TGTGCCAGCAGCTTAGGGGGGGCGACAGGGCTCGCCTATGGCTACACCTTC
cdr3_aa: CASSLGGATGLAYGYTF
d_call: TRBD1
cdr3_length: 17
v_call: TRBV7-8
j_call: TRBJ1-2
clone_size: few

cdr3_nt: TGTGCCAGCGGGCTTCGACTAGAAAACTCCTACGAGCAGTACTTC
cdr3_aa: CASGLRLENSYEQYF
d_call: NA
cdr3_length: 15
v_call: TRBV27
j_call: TRBJ2-7
clone_size: few

cdr3_nt: TGTGCCAGCAGTTACGTGTCAGGGGCCGGTGGCTACACCTTC
cdr3_aa: CASSYVSGAGGYTF
d_call: NA
cdr3_length: 14
v_call: TRBV6-6
j_call: TRBJ1-2
clone_size: NA

cdr3_nt: TGCGCCAGCAGTGAGTCGAGGGATACCGCGCAGTACTTC
cdr3_aa: CASSESRDTAQYF
d_call: NA
cdr3_length: 13
v_call: TRBV10-2
j_call: TRBJ2-7
clone_size: few

cdr3_nt: TGTGCCAGCAGTTCGCGGACAGGGAATGGGCAGTTCTTC
cdr3_aa: CASSSRTGNGQFF
d_call: TRBD1
cdr3_length: 13
v_call: TRBV25-1
j_call: TRBJ2-1
clone_size: few

cdr3_nt: TGTGCCAGCTCACCGTTCGCAGAAAAGACTAACTATGGCTACACCTTC
cdr3_aa: CASSPFAEKTNYGYTF
d_call: NA
cdr3_length: 16
v_call: TRBV18
j_call: TRBJ1-2
clone_size: NA

cdr3_nt: TGTGCCAGCAGCTATGAGGGGACAGTGAACACTGAAGCTTTCTTT
cdr3_aa: CASSYEGTVNTEAFF
d_call: TRBD1
cdr3_length: 15
v_call: TRBV6-5
j_call: TRBJ1-1
clone_size: few

cdr3_nt: TGCAGCGTATCGGTGGGGCAGGCGGACGAGCAGTACTTC
cdr3_aa: CSVSVGQADEQYF
d_call: NA
cdr3_length: 13
v_call: TRBV29-1
j_call: TRBJ2-7
clone_size: few

cdr3_nt: TGTGCCAGCAGTGAAAACGGGTCTGGAAACACCATATATTTT
cdr3_aa: CASSENGSGNTIYF
d_call: NA
cdr3_length: 14
v_call: TRBV2
j_call: TRBJ1-3
clone_size: few

cdr3_nt: TGCGCCAGCAGCACTCACAGGGGGCAGCTCGCTAACTATGGCTACACCTTC
cdr3_aa: CASSTHRGQLANYGYTF
d_call: TRBD1
cdr3_length: 17
v_call: TRBV4-1
j_call: TRBJ1-2
clone_size: few

cdr3_nt: TGTGCCAGCAAAAAAGGACAGGGCCAAGAGACCCAGTACTTC
cdr3_aa: CASKKGQGQETQYF
d_call: TRBD1
cdr3_length: 14
v_call: TRBV2
j_call: TRBJ2-5
clone_size: NA

cdr3_nt: TGTGCCAGCAGCTCAATTCACCCGGGAGGCAATCAGCCCCAGCATTTT
cdr3_aa: CASSSIHPGGNQPQHF
d_call: NA
cdr3_length: 16
v_call: TRBV5-8
j_call: TRBJ1-5
clone_size: NA

cdr3_nt: TGCGCCAGCAGCCCACGGACAGGGGCCGGGGAGCTGTTTTTT
cdr3_aa: CASSPRTGAGELFF
d_call: TRBD1
cdr3_length: 14
v_call: TRBV5-1
j_call: TRBJ2-2
clone_size: few

cdr3_nt: TGTGCCAGCAGAGCAGGGGTGAAGAGCTCTGGAAACACCATATATTTT
cdr3_aa: CASRAGVKSSGNTIYF
d_call: NA
cdr3_length: 16
v_call: TRBV9
j_call: TRBJ1-3
clone_size: NA

cdr3_nt: TGTGCCAGCAGACTCCGGGACAGGGGTGAAAAACTGTTTTTT
cdr3_aa: CASRLRDRGEKLFF
d_call: TRBD1
cdr3_length: 14
v_call: TRBV6-6
j_call: TRBJ1-4
clone_size: NA

cdr3_nt: TGCGCCAGCAGCCCCGAGACAGGGGGCGGTGAAAAACTGTTTTTT
cdr3_aa: CASSPETGGGEKLFF
d_call: TRBD1
cdr3_length: 15
v_call: TRBV5-1
j_call: TRBJ1-4
clone_size: few

cdr3_nt: TGTGCCTGGAGTGTATTGAGGGAGCAGTTCTTC
cdr3_aa: CAWSVLREQFF
d_call: NA
cdr3_length: 11
v_call: TRBV30
j_call: TRBJ2-1
clone_size: few

cdr3_nt: TGTGCCAGCAGTGAGGGGAGGTTAGCGGGAGCTAGGGACGAGCAGTACTTC
cdr3_aa: CASSEGRLAGARDEQYF
d_call: TRBD2
cdr3_length: 17
v_call: TRBV6-4
j_call: TRBJ2-7
clone_size: NA

cdr3_nt: TGCGCCAGCAGCTTCTGGGACAGGGGGGGAAACGAGCAGTACTTC
cdr3_aa: CASSFWDRGGNEQYF
d_call: TRBD1
cdr3_length: 15
v_call: TRBV5-1
j_call: TRBJ2-7
clone_size: few

cdr3_nt: TGTGCCAGCAGAACGACAGGGTCGGAAGCTTTCTTT
cdr3_aa: CASRTTGSEAFF
d_call: TRBD1
cdr3_length: 12
v_call: TRBV2
j_call: TRBJ1-1
clone_size: many

cdr3_nt: TGTGCCAGCAGCGTAGTAACCGGGGAGCTGTTTTTT
cdr3_aa: CASSVVTGELFF
d_call: NA
cdr3_length: 12
v_call: TRBV9
j_call: TRBJ2-2
clone_size: NA

cdr3_nt: TGTGCCAGCAGCTTAGATCTGGGGGGCTCTGGAAACACCATATATTTT
cdr3_aa: CASSLDLGGSGNTIYF
d_call: NA
cdr3_length: 16
v_call: TRBV11-2
j_call: TRBJ1-3
clone_size: few

cdr3_nt: TGTGCCAGCAGTTACGGCGGGTCTTCCTACAATGAGCAGTTCTTC
cdr3_aa: CASSYGGSSYNEQFF
d_call: NA
cdr3_length: 15
v_call: TRBV6-5
j_call: TRBJ2-1
clone_size: NA

cdr3_nt: TGTGCCACTAGCGTCTACAATGAGCAGTTCTTC
cdr3_aa: CATSVYNEQFF
d_call: NA
cdr3_length: 11
v_call: TRBV19
j_call: TRBJ2-1
clone_size: few

cdr3_nt: TGTGCCAGCTCTCCCAGCGGGAGGTTGGAGACCCAGTACTTC
cdr3_aa: CASSPSGRLETQYF
d_call: TRBD2
cdr3_length: 14
v_call: TRBV6-5
j_call: TRBJ2-5
clone_size: NA

cdr3_nt: TGTGCCAGCAGCCAATGGCGGGGAAACCAAGAGACCCAGTACTTC
cdr3_aa: CASSQWRGNQETQYF
d_call: NA
cdr3_length: 15
v_call: TRBV14
j_call: TRBJ2-5
clone_size: NA

cdr3_nt: TGTGCCAGCAGTTCGACGGGATCCTATGGCTACACCTTC
cdr3_aa: CASSSTGSYGYTF
d_call: NA
cdr3_length: 13
v_call: TRBV27
j_call: TRBJ1-2
clone_size: NA

cdr3_nt: TGCGCCAGCAGTTCTTTCTATGGCTACACCTTC
cdr3_aa: CASSSFYGYTF
d_call: NA
cdr3_length: 11
v_call: TRBV4-1
j_call: TRBJ1-2
clone_size: NA

cdr3_nt: TGTGCCAGCAGTGACTATCGGTTTTCAGATACGCAGTATTTT
cdr3_aa: CASSDYRFSDTQYF
d_call: NA
cdr3_length: 14
v_call: TRBV6-4
j_call: TRBJ2-3
clone_size: NA